This T cell receptor (beta chain) emerged from a study of shared clonotypes between healthy human individuals. At the deep level, the assay was run. An approximately 210 ng quantity of DNA, tens of thousands of T cell genomes, went into the sorted-subset replicate PCRs. Profiled with immunoSEQ multiplex PCR; TCRdb holds only in-frame clones, not every one. The sample consists of about 1.1 million clones, about 84% of them appearing once. Study-wide results and caveats: Among the subsets, naive ones generally showed larger estimated richness than memory ones. Shared clonotypes: 4.5% to 6.5% naive CD4, roughly 3.5% naive CD8, 2.3% memory CD4, 0.4% memory CD8.

In regard to this clone: Antigen: not known.

Trimming took 3 bases from V and 2 from J; bases not matched to a gene: 7. CDR1 SGHRS and CDR2 YFSETQ come from the germline V gene. The CDR3 loop spans 16 amino acids. The chain employs TRBV5-1 and TRBJ2-4; 8 bases agree with TRBD2. The TCR was taken from a man between 18 and 35 years old in good health. Some clones in this sample may be carry-over from other donors' samples. The sample comprised memory CD4+ T cells from PBMCs. Subset of the sample: CD45RA-negative fraction. DNA of the CDR3: TGCGCCAGCAGCTACGGACTAGCAGCGACCAAAAACATTCAGTACTTC. This gives the protein CASSYGLAATKNIQYF.